These 4 T cell receptor beta chains came from one sample sequenced in a study of cytomegalovirus exposure and HLA in healthy donors. Both 60 Vbeta primers and 13 Jbeta primers went into the PCR. Libraries were prepared by immunoSEQ multiplex PCR; TCRdb keeps only in-frame clonotypes and omits some of them. The sample records 200,000 to 250,000 clones, just over 75% being singletons. Material: PBMCs. The receptors were gathered from a man aged 18 to 29 in good health and CMV-seronegative.

The chain combines TRBV19 with TRBJ2-7; D call uncertain. CDR3 length equals 14 residues. Germline V gene sequence: CDR1 LNHDA, CDR2 SQIVND (reference sequence). Deletions cut 3 bases from V and 0 bases from J, with 9 bases between. CDR3 residues: CASSMRPSSYEQYF. The DNA of the CDR3 is TGTGCCAGTAGTATGCGGCCTAGCTCCTACGAGCAGTACTTC.

The count of this clone is one. The V and J genes are TRBV9 and TRBJ1-1, with D possibly being TRBD1 (6 bases). The germline CDR1 and CDR2 sequences are SGDLS and YYNGEE. CDR3 length: 12 residues. Trimming left V 4 bases short and J 11 bases short, with 15 bases between. The CDR3 loop reads CASSPPVGAAFF. The CDR3 nucleotides read TGTGCCAGCAGCCCCCCGGTGGGGGCCGCTTTCTTT.

The chain uses TRBV2 and TRBJ2-1, with 7 bases lining up with TRBD2. Trimming at V came to 6 bases and at J to 10 bases, leaving 12 bases not matched to a gene. CDR1 and CDR2 (germline): SNHLY, FYNNEI. There are 14 residues in the CDR3. CDR3 DNA: TGTGCCAGCAGGGGGTCCACTTGGGGGGGGGAGCAGTTCTTC. Amino acid sequence: CASRGSTWGGEQFF.

The CDR3 region is CASTPGKGHEQYF. The CDR3 DNA reads TGTGCCAGCACCCCCGGGAAGGGCCACGAGCAGTACTTC. The chain links TRBV7-9 to TRBJ2-7, with D perhaps matching TRBD2 (5 bases). Germline V CDR1 and CDR2: SEHNR, FQNEAQ (reference sequence). V lost 7 bases and J lost 5, with 15 bases in between. The CDR3 has 13 residues.